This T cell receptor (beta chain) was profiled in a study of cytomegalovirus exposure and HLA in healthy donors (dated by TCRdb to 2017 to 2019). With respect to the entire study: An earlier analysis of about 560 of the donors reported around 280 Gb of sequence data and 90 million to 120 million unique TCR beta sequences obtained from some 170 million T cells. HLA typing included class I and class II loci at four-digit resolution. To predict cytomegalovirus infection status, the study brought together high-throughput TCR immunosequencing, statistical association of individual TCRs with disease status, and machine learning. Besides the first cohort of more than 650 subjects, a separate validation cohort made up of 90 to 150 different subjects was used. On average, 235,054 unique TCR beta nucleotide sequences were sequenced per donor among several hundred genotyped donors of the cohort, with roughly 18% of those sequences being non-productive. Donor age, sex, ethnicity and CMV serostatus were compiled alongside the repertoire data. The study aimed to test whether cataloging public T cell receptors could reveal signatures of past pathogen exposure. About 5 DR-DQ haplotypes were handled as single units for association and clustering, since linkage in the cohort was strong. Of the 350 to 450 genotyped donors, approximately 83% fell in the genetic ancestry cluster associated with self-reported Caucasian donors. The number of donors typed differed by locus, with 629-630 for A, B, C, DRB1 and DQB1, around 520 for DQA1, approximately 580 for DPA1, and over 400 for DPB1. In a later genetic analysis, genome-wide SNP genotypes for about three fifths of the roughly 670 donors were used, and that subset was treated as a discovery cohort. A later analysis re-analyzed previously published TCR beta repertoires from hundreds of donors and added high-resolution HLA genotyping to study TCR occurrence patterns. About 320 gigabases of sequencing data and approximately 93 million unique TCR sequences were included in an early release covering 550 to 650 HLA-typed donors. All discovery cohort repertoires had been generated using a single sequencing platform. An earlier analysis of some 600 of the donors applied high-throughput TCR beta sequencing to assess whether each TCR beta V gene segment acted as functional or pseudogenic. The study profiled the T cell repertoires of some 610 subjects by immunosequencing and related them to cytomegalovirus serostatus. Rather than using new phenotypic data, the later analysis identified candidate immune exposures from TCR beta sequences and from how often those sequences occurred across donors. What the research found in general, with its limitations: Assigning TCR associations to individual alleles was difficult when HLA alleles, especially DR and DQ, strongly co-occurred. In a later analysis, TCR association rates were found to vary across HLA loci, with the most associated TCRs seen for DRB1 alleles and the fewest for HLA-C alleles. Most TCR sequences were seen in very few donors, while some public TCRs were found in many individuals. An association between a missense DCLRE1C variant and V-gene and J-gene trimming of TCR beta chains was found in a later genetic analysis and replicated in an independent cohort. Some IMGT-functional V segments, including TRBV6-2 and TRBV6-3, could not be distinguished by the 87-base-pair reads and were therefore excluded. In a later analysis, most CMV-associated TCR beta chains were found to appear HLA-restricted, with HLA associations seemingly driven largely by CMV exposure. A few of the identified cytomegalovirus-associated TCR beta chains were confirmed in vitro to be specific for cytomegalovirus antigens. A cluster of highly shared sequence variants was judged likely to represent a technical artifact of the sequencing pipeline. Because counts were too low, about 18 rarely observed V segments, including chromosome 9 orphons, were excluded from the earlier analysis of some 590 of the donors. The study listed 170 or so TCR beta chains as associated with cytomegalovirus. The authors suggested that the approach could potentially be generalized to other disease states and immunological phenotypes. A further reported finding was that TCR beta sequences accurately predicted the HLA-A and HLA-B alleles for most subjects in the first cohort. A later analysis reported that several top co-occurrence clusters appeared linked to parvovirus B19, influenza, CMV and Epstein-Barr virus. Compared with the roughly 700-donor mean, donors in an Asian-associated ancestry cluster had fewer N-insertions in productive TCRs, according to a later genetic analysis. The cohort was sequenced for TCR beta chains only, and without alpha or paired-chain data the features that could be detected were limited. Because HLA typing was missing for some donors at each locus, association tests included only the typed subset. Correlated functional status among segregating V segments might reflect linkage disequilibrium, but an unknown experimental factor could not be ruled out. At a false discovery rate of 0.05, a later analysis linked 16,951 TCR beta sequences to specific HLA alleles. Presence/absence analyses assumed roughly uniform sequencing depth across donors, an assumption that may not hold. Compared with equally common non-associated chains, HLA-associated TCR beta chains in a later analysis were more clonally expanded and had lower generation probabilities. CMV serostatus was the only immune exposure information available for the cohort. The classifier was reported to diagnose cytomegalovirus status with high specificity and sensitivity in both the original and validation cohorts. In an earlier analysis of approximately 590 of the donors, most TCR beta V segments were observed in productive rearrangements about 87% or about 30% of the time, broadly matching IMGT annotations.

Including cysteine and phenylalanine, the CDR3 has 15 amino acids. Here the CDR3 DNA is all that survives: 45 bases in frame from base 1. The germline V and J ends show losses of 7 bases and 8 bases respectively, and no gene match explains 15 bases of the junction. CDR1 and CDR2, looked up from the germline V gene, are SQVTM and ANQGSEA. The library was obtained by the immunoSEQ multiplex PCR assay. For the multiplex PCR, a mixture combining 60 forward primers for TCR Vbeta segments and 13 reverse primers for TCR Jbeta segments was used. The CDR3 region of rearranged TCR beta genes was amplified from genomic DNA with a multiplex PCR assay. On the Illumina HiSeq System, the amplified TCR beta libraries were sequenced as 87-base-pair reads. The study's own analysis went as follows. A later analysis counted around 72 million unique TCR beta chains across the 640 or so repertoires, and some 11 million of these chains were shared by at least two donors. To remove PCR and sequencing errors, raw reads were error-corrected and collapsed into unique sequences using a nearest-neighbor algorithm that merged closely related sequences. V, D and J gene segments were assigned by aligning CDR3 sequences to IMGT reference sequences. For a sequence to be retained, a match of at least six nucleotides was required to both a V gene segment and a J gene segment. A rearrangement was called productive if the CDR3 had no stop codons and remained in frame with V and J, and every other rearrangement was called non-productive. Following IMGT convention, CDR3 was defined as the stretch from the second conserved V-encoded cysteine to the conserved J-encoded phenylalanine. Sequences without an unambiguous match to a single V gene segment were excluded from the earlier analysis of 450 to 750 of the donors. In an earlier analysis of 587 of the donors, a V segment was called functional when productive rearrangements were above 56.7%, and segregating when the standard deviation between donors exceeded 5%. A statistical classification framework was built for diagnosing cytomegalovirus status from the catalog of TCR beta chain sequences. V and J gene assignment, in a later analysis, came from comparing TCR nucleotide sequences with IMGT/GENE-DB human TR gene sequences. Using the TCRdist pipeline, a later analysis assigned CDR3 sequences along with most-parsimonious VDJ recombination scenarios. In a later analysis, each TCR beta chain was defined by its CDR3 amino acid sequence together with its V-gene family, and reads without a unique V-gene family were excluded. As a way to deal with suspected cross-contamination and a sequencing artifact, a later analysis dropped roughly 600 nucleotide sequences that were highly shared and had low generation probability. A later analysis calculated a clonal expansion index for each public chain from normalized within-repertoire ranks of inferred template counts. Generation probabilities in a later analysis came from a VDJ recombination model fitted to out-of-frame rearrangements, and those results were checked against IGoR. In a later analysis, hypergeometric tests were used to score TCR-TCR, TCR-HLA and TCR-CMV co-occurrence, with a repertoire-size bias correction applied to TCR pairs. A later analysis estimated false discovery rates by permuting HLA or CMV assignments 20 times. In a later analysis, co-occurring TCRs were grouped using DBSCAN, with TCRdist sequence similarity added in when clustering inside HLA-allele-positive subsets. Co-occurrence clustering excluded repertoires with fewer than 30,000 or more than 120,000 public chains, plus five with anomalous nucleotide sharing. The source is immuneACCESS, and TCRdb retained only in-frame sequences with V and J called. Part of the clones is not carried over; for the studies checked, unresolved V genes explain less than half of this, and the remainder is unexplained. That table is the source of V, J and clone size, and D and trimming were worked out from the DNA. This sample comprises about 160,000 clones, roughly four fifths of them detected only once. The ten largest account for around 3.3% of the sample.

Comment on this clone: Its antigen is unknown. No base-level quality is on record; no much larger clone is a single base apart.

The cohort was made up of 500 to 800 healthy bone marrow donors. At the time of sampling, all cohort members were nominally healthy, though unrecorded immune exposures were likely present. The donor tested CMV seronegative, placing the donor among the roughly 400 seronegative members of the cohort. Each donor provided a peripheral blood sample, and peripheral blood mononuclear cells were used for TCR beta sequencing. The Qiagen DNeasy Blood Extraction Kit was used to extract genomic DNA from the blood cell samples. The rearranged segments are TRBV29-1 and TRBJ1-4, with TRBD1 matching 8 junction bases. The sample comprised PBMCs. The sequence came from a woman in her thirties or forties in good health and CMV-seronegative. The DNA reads TGCAGCGCCCGGGACAGGCCTTCTCCGGGGGAAAAACTGTTTTTT. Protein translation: CSARDRPSPGEKLFF. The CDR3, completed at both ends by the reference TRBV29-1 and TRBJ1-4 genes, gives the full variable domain SAVISQKPSRDICQRGTSLTIQCQVDSQVTMMFWYRQQPGQSLTLIATANQGSEATYESGFVIDKFPISRPNLTFSTLTVSNMSPEDSSIYLCSARDRPSPGEKLFFGSGTQLSVL.